The rows below give T cell receptor beta chains drawn from one sample of a study of blood T cell repertoires in COVID-19. TCRdb's table, derived via immunoSEQ multiplex PCR, lists solely in-frame clones and lacks some. Of just under 300,000 clones detected, about 88% appear once; the ten largest clones hold 1% to 1.5%. The sequenced sample consisted of peripheral blood. Receptors originate from a man aged 65-85 years with acute or convalescent COVID-19. Each CDR3 is given with its conserved first and last residue. Each record gives: CDR3 protein, CDR3 DNA, V gene, CDR3 length, J gene, D gene, clone size. D genes are given only for firm matches. Clone size appears in some rows only: once, few, many, or a class for an expanded clone.

CDR3 protein: CASRPLGTVNTGELFF
CDR3 DNA: TGTGCCAGCAGACCTCTGGGGACTGTTAACACCGGGGAGCTGTTTTTT
V gene: TRBV27
CDR3 length: 16
J gene: TRBJ2-2
D gene: NA
clone size: NA

CDR3 protein: CASSFPGLVARELFF
CDR3 DNA: TGTGCCAGTAGTTTCCCGGGACTCGTCGCGAGGGAGCTGTTTTTT
V gene: TRBV19
CDR3 length: 15
J gene: TRBJ2-2
D gene: NA
clone size: NA

CDR3 protein: CASSLSGTDTQYF
CDR3 DNA: TGTGCCAGCAGCTTGAGCGGGACAGATACGCAGTATTTT
V gene: TRBV5-4
CDR3 length: 13
J gene: TRBJ2-3
D gene: NA
clone size: NA

CDR3 protein: CASSLGQGEQETQYF
CDR3 DNA: TGTGCCAGCAGTTTAGGTCAGGGGGAGCAAGAGACCCAGTACTTC
V gene: TRBV27
CDR3 length: 15
J gene: TRBJ2-5
D gene: TRBD1
clone size: NA

CDR3 protein: CASSPSGTEGANEQFF
CDR3 DNA: TGTGCCAGCTCACCATCCGGGACAGAGGGGGCCAATGAGCAGTTCTTC
V gene: TRBV18
CDR3 length: 16
J gene: TRBJ2-1
D gene: TRBD1
clone size: NA

CDR3 protein: CASSWTGTYEQYF
CDR3 DNA: TGTGCCAGCAGCTGGACAGGGACCTACGAGCAGTACTTC
V gene: TRBV12-3/TRBV12-4
CDR3 length: 13
J gene: TRBJ2-7
D gene: TRBD1
clone size: NA

CDR3 protein: CASSLVGQGNQPQHF
CDR3 DNA: TGTGCCAGCAGCCTAGTGGGACAGGGAAATCAGCCCCAGCATTTT
V gene: TRBV27
CDR3 length: 15
J gene: TRBJ1-5
D gene: TRBD1
clone size: once

CDR3 protein: CASSPSLGQNTEAFF
CDR3 DNA: TGTGCCAGCAGCCCCTCCCTCGGACAGAACACTGAAGCTTTCTTT
V gene: TRBV7-2
CDR3 length: 15
J gene: TRBJ1-1
D gene: NA
clone size: few

CDR3 protein: CASSYSREWAGELFF
CDR3 DNA: TGTGCCAGCAGTTACTCGCGGGAATGGGCCGGGGAGCTGTTTTTT
V gene: TRBV6-5
CDR3 length: 15
J gene: TRBJ2-2
D gene: NA
clone size: NA

CDR3 protein: CASSEVQGSYYGYTF
CDR3 DNA: TGTGCCAGCAGTGAAGTTCAGGGGTCATACTATGGCTACACCTTC
V gene: TRBV2
CDR3 length: 15
J gene: TRBJ1-2
D gene: NA
clone size: NA

CDR3 protein: CASTYTGEGNQPQHF
CDR3 DNA: TGTGCCAGTACCTACACGGGGGAGGGCAATCAGCCCCAGCATTTT
V gene: TRBV19
CDR3 length: 15
J gene: TRBJ1-5
D gene: NA
clone size: NA

CDR3 protein: CASSVRRGRDEQYF
CDR3 DNA: TGCGCCAGCAGTGTCCGCAGGGGGCGCGACGAGCAGTACTTC
V gene: TRBV10-2
CDR3 length: 14
J gene: TRBJ2-7
D gene: TRBD1
clone size: NA

CDR3 protein: CASSLVGTGGGEQYF
CDR3 DNA: TGTGCCAGCAGCTTAGTAGGGACAGGGGGCGGCGAGCAGTACTTC
V gene: TRBV7-6
CDR3 length: 15
J gene: TRBJ2-7
D gene: TRBD1
clone size: once

CDR3 protein: CASSFGGTTYNEQFF
CDR3 DNA: TGTGCCAGCAGTTTTGGGGGGACTACCTACAATGAGCAGTTCTTC
V gene: TRBV28
CDR3 length: 15
J gene: TRBJ2-1
D gene: TRBD2
clone size: NA

CDR3 protein: CASILGVSDTQYF
CDR3 DNA: TGTGCCAGCATCCTAGGGGTTTCCGATACGCAGTATTTT
V gene: TRBV12-3/TRBV12-4
CDR3 length: 13
J gene: TRBJ2-3
D gene: NA
clone size: NA

CDR3 protein: CASSPPRDRNEQYF
CDR3 DNA: TGTGCCAGCAGCCCTCCCCGCGACAGAAACGAGCAGTACTTC
V gene: TRBV28
CDR3 length: 14
J gene: TRBJ2-7
D gene: NA
clone size: NA

CDR3 protein: CATHSGLGANVLTF
CDR3 DNA: TGTGCCACCCACTCAGGGCTCGGGGCCAACGTCCTGACTTTC
V gene: TRBV28
CDR3 length: 14
J gene: TRBJ2-6
D gene: NA
clone size: NA

CDR3 protein: CASSLVHRTRAEQYF
CDR3 DNA: TGTGCCAGCAGCTTAGTACACAGAACGCGTGCCGAGCAGTACTTC
V gene: TRBV7-2
CDR3 length: 15
J gene: TRBJ2-7
D gene: NA
clone size: NA

CDR3 protein: CASSRGTGFNQPQHF
CDR3 DNA: TGTGCCAGCAGTCGTGGGACAGGCTTCAATCAGCCCCAGCATTTT
V gene: TRBV7-2
CDR3 length: 15
J gene: TRBJ1-5
D gene: TRBD1
clone size: NA

CDR3 protein: CASSFGQTGNQPQHF
CDR3 DNA: TGTGCCAGCAGCTTCGGACAGACCGGCAATCAGCCCCAGCATTTT
V gene: TRBV13
CDR3 length: 15
J gene: TRBJ1-5
D gene: NA
clone size: NA

CDR3 protein: CASSRLLPSSGGPQETQYF
CDR3 DNA: TGTGCCAGCAGCCGACTATTACCGTCTAGCGGGGGGCCCCAAGAGACCCAGTACTTC
V gene: TRBV3-1/TRBV3-2
CDR3 length: 19
J gene: TRBJ2-5
D gene: TRBD2
clone size: NA

CDR3 protein: CASSPTREYEQYF
CDR3 DNA: TGTGCCAGCAGTCCCACCCGAGAGTACGAGCAGTACTTC
V gene: TRBV27
CDR3 length: 13
J gene: TRBJ2-7
D gene: NA
clone size: NA

CDR3 protein: CASSPSGQEYQPQHF
CDR3 DNA: TGCGCCAGCAGCCCATCGGGACAGGAATATCAGCCCCAGCATTTT
V gene: TRBV4-1
CDR3 length: 15
J gene: TRBJ1-5
D gene: TRBD1
clone size: NA

CDR3 protein: CASRSTGGSGTQYF
CDR3 DNA: TGTGCCAGCAGGTCAACAGGGGGAAGCGGGACCCAGTACTTC
V gene: TRBV7-3
CDR3 length: 14
J gene: TRBJ2-5
D gene: TRBD1
clone size: NA

CDR3 protein: CASSQERVQPQHF
CDR3 DNA: TGTGCCAGCAGCCAAGAGAGGGTCCAGCCCCAGCATTTT
V gene: TRBV3-1/TRBV3-2
CDR3 length: 13
J gene: TRBJ1-5
D gene: NA
clone size: NA

CDR3 protein: CASSQIRENRGEQYF
CDR3 DNA: TGTGCCAGCAGCCAGATCCGCGAAAACCGGGGCGAGCAGTACTTC
V gene: TRBV11-2
CDR3 length: 15
J gene: TRBJ2-7
D gene: NA
clone size: NA

CDR3 protein: CASSLSADTQYF
CDR3 DNA: TGTGCCAGCAGCCTGTCGGCAGATACGCAGTATTTT
V gene: TRBV7-2
CDR3 length: 12
J gene: TRBJ2-3
D gene: NA
clone size: NA

CDR3 protein: CASSQGPATNTGELFF
CDR3 DNA: TGTGCCAGCAGCCAAGGGCCAGCGACCAACACCGGGGAGCTGTTTTTT
V gene: TRBV4-2
CDR3 length: 16
J gene: TRBJ2-2
D gene: NA
clone size: NA

CDR3 protein: CASSPGDTEAFF
CDR3 DNA: TGTGCCAGCAGCCCAGGGGACACTGAAGCTTTCTTT
V gene: TRBV2
CDR3 length: 12
J gene: TRBJ1-1
D gene: NA
clone size: NA

CDR3 protein: CASYTRTRSDTQYF
CDR3 DNA: TGTGCCAGCTATACGAGGACTAGATCAGATACGCAGTATTTT
V gene: TRBV6-5
CDR3 length: 14
J gene: TRBJ2-3
D gene: TRBD2
clone size: NA

CDR3 protein: CASSIDVSGSTGELFF
CDR3 DNA: TGTGCCAGTAGTATAGATGTTAGCGGGAGTACCGGGGAGCTGTTTTTT
V gene: TRBV19
CDR3 length: 16
J gene: TRBJ2-2
D gene: TRBD2
clone size: NA

CDR3 protein: CASSPRGTSGGRELFF
CDR3 DNA: TGCGCCAGCAGCCCACGGGGGACTAGCGGGGGCCGGGAGCTGTTTTTT
V gene: TRBV5-1
CDR3 length: 16
J gene: TRBJ2-2
D gene: TRBD2
clone size: NA

CDR3 protein: CASSLVGSGSLHF
CDR3 DNA: TGTGCCAGCAGCTTAGTAGGCTCGGGTTCTCTCCACTTT
V gene: TRBV11-2
CDR3 length: 13
J gene: TRBJ1-6
D gene: NA
clone size: NA

CDR3 protein: CASQRERNTGELFF
CDR3 DNA: TGTGCCAGTCAGCGGGAGCGAAACACCGGGGAGCTGTTTTTT
V gene: TRBV19
CDR3 length: 14
J gene: TRBJ2-2
D gene: TRBD2
clone size: NA

CDR3 protein: CASRVTGGETQYF
CDR3 DNA: TGTGCCAGCAGGGTTACAGGGGGAGAGACCCAGTACTTC
V gene: TRBV2
CDR3 length: 13
J gene: TRBJ2-5
D gene: TRBD1
clone size: NA

CDR3 protein: CASSPRGQGAQNEQYF
CDR3 DNA: TGCGCCAGCAGCCCAAGGGGACAGGGGGCCCAGAACGAGCAGTACTTC
V gene: TRBV5-1
CDR3 length: 16
J gene: TRBJ2-7
D gene: TRBD1
clone size: NA

CDR3 protein: CASRAGGWNTEAFF
CDR3 DNA: TGTGCCAGCAGAGCAGGTGGTTGGAACACTGAAGCTTTCTTT
V gene: TRBV6-5
CDR3 length: 14
J gene: TRBJ1-1
D gene: NA
clone size: NA

CDR3 protein: CASSSGLAGGPGTDTQYF
CDR3 DNA: TGTGCCAGCAGCTCGGGACTAGCGGGAGGGCCGGGCACAGATACGCAGTATTTT
V gene: TRBV7-9
CDR3 length: 18
J gene: TRBJ2-3
D gene: TRBD2
clone size: NA

CDR3 protein: CASSLAGQGSLSGNTIYF
CDR3 DNA: TGCGCCAGCAGCTTGGCCGGGCAGGGTAGCCTCTCTGGAAACACCATATATTTT
V gene: TRBV5-1
CDR3 length: 18
J gene: TRBJ1-3
D gene: NA
clone size: NA

CDR3 protein: CASSLLGTGERNIQYF
CDR3 DNA: TGTGCCAGCAGTTTACTCGGGACAGGGGAGAGAAACATTCAGTACTTC
V gene: TRBV28
CDR3 length: 16
J gene: TRBJ2-4
D gene: TRBD1
clone size: NA

CDR3 protein: CASKTGELTDTQYF
CDR3 DNA: TGTGCCAGCAAAACAGGGGAACTCACAGATACGCAGTATTTT
V gene: TRBV28
CDR3 length: 14
J gene: TRBJ2-3
D gene: TRBD1
clone size: NA

CDR3 protein: CAWSPAGTSGTGRFF
CDR3 DNA: TGTGCCTGGAGCCCAGCCGGGACTAGCGGGACGGGAAGGTTCTTC
V gene: TRBV30
CDR3 length: 15
J gene: TRBJ2-1
D gene: TRBD2
clone size: NA

CDR3 protein: CSVGLSYGYTF
CDR3 DNA: TGCAGCGTTGGACTTTCGTACGGCTACACCTTC
V gene: TRBV29-1
CDR3 length: 11
J gene: TRBJ1-2
D gene: NA
clone size: once

CDR3 protein: CASSSQREGYEQYF
CDR3 DNA: TGTGCCAGCAGCTCCCAGCGGGAGGGTTACGAGCAGTACTTC
V gene: TRBV7-9
CDR3 length: 14
J gene: TRBJ2-7
D gene: TRBD2
clone size: NA

CDR3 protein: CASSFYAGDYGYTF
CDR3 DNA: TGTGCCAGCAGCTTTTACGCGGGGGACTATGGCTACACCTTC
V gene: TRBV7-2
CDR3 length: 14
J gene: TRBJ1-2
D gene: NA
clone size: NA

CDR3 protein: CASRGASGNTGELFF
CDR3 DNA: TGTGCCAGCAGGGGGGCTAGCGGAAACACCGGGGAGCTGTTTTTT
V gene: TRBV7-2
CDR3 length: 15
J gene: TRBJ2-2
D gene: NA
clone size: NA